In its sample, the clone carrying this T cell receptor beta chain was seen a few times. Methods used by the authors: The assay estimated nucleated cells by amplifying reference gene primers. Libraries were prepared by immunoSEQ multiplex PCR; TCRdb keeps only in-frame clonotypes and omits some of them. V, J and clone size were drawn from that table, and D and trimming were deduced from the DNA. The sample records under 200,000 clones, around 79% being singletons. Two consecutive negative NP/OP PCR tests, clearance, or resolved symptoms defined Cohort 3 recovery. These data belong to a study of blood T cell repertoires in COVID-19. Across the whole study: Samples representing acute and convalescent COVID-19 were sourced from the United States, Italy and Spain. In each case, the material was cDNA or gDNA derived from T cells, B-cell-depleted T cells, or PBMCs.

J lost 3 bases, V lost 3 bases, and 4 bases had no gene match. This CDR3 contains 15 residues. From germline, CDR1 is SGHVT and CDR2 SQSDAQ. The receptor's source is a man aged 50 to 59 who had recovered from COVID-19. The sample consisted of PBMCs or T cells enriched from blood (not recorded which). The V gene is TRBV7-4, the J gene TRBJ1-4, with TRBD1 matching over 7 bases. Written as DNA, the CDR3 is TGTGCCAGCAGCTTTGAGGGGGCGGCTAATGAAAAACTGTTTTTT. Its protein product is CASSFEGAANEKLFF.